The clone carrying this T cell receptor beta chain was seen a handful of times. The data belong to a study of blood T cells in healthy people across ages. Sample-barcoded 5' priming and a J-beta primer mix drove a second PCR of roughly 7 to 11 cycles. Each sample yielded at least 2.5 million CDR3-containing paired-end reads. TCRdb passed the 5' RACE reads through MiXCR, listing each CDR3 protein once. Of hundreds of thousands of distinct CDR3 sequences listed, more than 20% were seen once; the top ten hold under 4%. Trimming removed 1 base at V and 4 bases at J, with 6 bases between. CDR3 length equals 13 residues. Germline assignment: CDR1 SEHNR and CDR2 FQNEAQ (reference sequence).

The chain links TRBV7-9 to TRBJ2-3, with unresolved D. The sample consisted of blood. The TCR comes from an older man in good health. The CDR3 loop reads CASSLVGPDTQYF. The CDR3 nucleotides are TGTGCCAGCAGCTTAGTAGGCCCAGATACGCAGTATTTT.